This T cell receptor (beta chain) was found in a study of T cells in women clearing cervical HPV infection. Study-wide background: Blood came at first lesion visit for cases, post-clearance for controls.

In the case of this clone: Sequencing ends 3 residues short of the CDR3 end; the germline J gene provides the rest.

Here immunoSEQ multiplex PCR was the method, and the copy in TCRdb shows in-frame clones only, minus some. The sample includes about 21,000 clones. Germline V CDR1 and CDR2: MNHNS, SASEGT. The V and J ends lost 2 bases and 3 bases, in that order; junction bases with no gene match: 5. There are 15 residues in the CDR3. Each participant carried one incident cervical HPV16 infection only. Material for sequencing was blood buffy coat. The receptor was derived from a woman between 18 and 69 years old with a cervical HPV16 infection that either progressed to CIN3+ or cleared (not recorded which). The chain has TRBV6-1 and TRBJ2-7; 9 bases match TRBD2. CDR3: CASSETHSGSYEQYF. CDR3 DNA, as far as it was read: TGTGCCAGCAGTGAAACACATAGCGGGAGCTACGAG.